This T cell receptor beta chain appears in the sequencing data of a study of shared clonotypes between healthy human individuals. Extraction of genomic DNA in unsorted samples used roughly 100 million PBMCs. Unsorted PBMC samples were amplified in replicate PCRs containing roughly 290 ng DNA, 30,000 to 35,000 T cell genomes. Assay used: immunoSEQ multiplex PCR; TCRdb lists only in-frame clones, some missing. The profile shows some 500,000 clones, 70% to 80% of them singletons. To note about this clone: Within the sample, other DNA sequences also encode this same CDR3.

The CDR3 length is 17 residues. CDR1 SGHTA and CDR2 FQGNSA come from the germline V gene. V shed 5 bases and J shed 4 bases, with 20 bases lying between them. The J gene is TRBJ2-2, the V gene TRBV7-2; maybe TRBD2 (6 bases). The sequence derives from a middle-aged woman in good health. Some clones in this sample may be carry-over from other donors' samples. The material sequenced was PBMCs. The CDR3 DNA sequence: TGTGCCAGCAGCCTGATGTCCGGGGGTCATGGCACCGGGGAGCTGTTTTTT. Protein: CASSLMSGGHGTGELFF.